These T cell receptor beta chains were read from a single sample in a study of glioma-infiltrating T cells. TCRdb re-derived calls from the multiplex PCR reads in MiXCR, one entry per CDR3 protein. This table has about 210,000 distinct CDR3 sequences, roughly 32% appearing once. The sample was glioma tissue, nonneoplastic brain tissue, or PBMCs (not recorded which). The receptors shown here come from a human donor with low-grade glioma or glioblastoma, undergoing nonglioma brain surgery, or in good health (not recorded which). Each CDR3 is given with its conserved first and last residue. The order of the fields is CDR3 length, V gene, D gene, J gene, CDR3 protein. A D gene is named only where the DNA matches it firmly.

17	TRBV3-1	TRBD2	TRBJ2-5	CASSRRTSGRGEETQYF
14	TRBV6-2/TRBV6-3	TRBD2	TRBJ2-7	CASSYSTSGYEQYF
14	TRBV6-2/TRBV6-3	TRBD2	TRBJ2-3	CASSISGIVYEQYF
14	TRBV9	TRBD2	TRBJ2-5	CASSARGGSETQYF
11	TRBV7-9	.	TRBJ2-3	CASTVTDTQYF
13	TRBV5-1	.	TRBJ2-5	CASSKRTQETQYF
11	TRBV11-3	.	TRBJ2-1	CASSSRGEQFF
16	TRBV28	.	TRBJ2-5	CASSLSTAVSQETQYF
14	TRBV10-3	.	TRBJ2-7	CAISGGRLSYEQYF
13	TRBV29-1	TRBD1	TRBJ2-1	CSVEGGQGYEQFF
16	TRBV19	.	TRBJ2-3	CASLQTADYRTDTQYF
16	TRBV19	TRBD2	TRBJ2-1	CASSSSTRGGHNEQFF
15	TRBV27	.	TRBJ1-1	CASSAYGTTNTEAFF
15	TRBV19	TRBD1	TRBJ1-2	CASSLDRGTNYGYTF
15	TRBV7-9	TRBD1	TRBJ2-7	CASSLAVTGGLEQYF
13	TRBV19	.	TRBJ2-3	CANRGRSTDTQYF
13	TRBV4-1	.	TRBJ2-5	CASSRLGQETKYF
18	TRBV30	TRBD1	TRBJ2-2	CAWSVDRGQPEDTGELFF
15	TRBV6-2/TRBV6-3	.	TRBJ1-1	CASRWGGGKNTEAFF
14	TRBV7-2	.	TRBJ2-3	CASSPRTNTDTQYF
11	TRBV20-1	.	TRBJ2-1	CSASGYNEQFF
15	TRBV6-1	TRBD2	TRBJ2-1	CASSPQRDSYNEQFF
15	TRBV4-1	.	TRBJ2-2	CASSQVWRDTGELFF
15	TRBV20-1	TRBD2	TRBJ2-5	CSAKGTSVDQETHYF
17	TRBV4-2	TRBD2	TRBJ2-1	CASSQETGTSGRNEQFF
14	TRBV7-7	.	TRBJ2-7	CASSPRDIGSEQYF
13	TRBV28	.	TRBJ1-6	CATETGTNSPLHF
12	TRBV5-6	.	TRBJ1-5	CASSLWNQPQHF
14	TRBV11-2	TRBD1	TRBJ2-7	CASSPRQGAREQYF
11	TRBV12-3/TRBV12-4	.	TRBJ2-5	CASSLWGTQYF
18	TRBV7-2	TRBD2	TRBJ2-1	CASSRQPSGSGSYNEQFF
15	TRBV19	.	TRBJ2-4	CASSARGPGKNIQYF